This T cell receptor beta chain is from a study of shared clonotypes between healthy human individuals. Study-level results: Expectations were that clonotype sharing among donors would be affected by sequencing depth.

CD45RO-negative cells were positively selected for CCR7, leaving out terminally differentiated effector memory CD45RA+ cells. The assay was immunoSEQ multiplex PCR, and TCRdb's table has in-frame clones only and misses some. The profile shows about 2.1 million clones, around 93% of them singletons. Worth noting for this clone: The antigen is not known.

V was cut by 7 bases and J by 3 bases, with 18 bases left in between. Looked up from germline, CDR1 is MNHNY and CDR2 is SVGAGI (reference sequence). This CDR3 region has 15 residues. The chain couples TRBV6-6 to TRBJ1-1, with a weak D call TRBD1 (5 bases). Sequencing was carried out using naive CD8+ T cells from PBMCs. This TCR was recovered from a young man in good health. Some clones in this sample may be carry-over from other donors' samples. The CDR3 loop reads CASTTDSPSHTEAFF. For the CDR3, the DNA is TGTGCCAGCACCACCGACAGCCCGAGCCACACTGAAGCTTTCTTT.